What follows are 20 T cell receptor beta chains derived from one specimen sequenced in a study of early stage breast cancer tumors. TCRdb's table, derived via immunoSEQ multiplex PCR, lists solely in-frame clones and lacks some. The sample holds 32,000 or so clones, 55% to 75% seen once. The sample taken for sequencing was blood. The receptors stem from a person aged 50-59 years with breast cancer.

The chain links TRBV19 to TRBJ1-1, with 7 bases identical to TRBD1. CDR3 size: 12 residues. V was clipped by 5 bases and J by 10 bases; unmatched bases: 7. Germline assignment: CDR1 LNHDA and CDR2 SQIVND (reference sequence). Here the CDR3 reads CASSPQGYGAFF. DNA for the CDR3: TGTGCCAGTAGTCCACAGGGGTACGGAGCTTTCTTT.

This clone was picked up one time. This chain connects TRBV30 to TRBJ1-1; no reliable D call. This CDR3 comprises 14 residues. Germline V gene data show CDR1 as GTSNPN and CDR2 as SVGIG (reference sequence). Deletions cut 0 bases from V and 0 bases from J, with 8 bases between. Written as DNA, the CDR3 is TGTGCCTGGAGTGTACCCCCTCTGAACACTGAAGCTTTCTTT. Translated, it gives CAWSVPPLNTEAFF.

The CDR3 sequence is CASSIGGLDETQYF. The DNA for the CDR3 is TGTGCCAGCAGTATAGGAGGACTAGACGAGACCCAGTACTTC. This chain joins TRBV5-4 and TRBJ2-5; TRBD2 aligns across 7 bases. CDR3 length: 14 residues. V shed 5 bases, J shed 5 bases, and the junction held 9 bases outside the gene matches. Germline values: CDR1 SGHNT, CDR2 YYREEE (reference sequence).

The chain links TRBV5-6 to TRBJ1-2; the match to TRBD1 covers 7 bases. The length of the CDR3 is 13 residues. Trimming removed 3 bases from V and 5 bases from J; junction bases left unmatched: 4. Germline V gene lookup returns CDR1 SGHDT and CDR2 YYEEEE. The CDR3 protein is CASSSGQVYGYTF. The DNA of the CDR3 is TGTGCCAGCAGCTCTGGACAGGTTTATGGCTACACCTTC.

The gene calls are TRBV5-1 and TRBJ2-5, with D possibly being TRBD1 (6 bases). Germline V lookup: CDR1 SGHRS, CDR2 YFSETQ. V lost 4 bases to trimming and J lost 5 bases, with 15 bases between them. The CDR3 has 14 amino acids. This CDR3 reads CASSVNRDRETQYF. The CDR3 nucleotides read TGCGCCAGCAGCGTGAACAGGGACCGGGAGACCCAGTACTTC.

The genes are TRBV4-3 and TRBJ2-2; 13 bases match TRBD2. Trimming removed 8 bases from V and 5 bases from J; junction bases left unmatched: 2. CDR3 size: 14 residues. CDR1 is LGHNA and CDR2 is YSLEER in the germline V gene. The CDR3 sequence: CASRTSGRTGELFF. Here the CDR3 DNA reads TGCGCCAGCCGGACTAGCGGGAGAACCGGGGAGCTGTTTTTT.

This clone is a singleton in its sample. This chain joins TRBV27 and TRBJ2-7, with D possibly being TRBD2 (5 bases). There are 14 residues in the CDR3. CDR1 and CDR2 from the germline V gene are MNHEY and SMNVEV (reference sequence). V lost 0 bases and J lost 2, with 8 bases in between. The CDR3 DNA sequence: TGTGCCAGCAGTTTATCGGACTCTGCCTACGAGCAGTACTTC. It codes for CASSLSDSAYEQYF.

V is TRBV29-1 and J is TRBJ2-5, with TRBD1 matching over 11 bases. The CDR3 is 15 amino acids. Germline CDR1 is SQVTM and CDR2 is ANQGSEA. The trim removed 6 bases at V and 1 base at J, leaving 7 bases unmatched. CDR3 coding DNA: TGCAGCGTGCAGGGGGGACAGGGGGTCCAAGAGACCCAGTACTTC. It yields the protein CSVQGGQGVQETQYF.

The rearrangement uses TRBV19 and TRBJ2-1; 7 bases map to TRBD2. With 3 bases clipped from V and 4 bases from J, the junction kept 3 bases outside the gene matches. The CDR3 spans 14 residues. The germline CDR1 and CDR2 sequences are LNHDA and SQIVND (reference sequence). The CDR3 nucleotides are TGTGCCAGTAGTATGGGGGGAGGGTACAATGAGCAGTTCTTC. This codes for CASSMGGGYNEQFF. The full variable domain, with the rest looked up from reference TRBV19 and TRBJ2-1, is DGGITQSPKYLFRKEGQNVTLSCEQNLNHDAMYWYRQDPGQGLRLIYYSQIVNDFQKGDIAEGYSVSREKKESFPLTVTSAQKNPTAFYLCASSMGGGYNEQFFGPGTRLTVL.

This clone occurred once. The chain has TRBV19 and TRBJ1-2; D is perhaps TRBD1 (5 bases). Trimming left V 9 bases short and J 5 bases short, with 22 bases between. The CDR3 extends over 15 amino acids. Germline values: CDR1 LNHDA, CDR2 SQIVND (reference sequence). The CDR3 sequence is CASSFTGTYSYGYTF. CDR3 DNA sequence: TGTGCCAGCAGTTTCACCGGGACCTATTCGTATGGCTACACCTTC.

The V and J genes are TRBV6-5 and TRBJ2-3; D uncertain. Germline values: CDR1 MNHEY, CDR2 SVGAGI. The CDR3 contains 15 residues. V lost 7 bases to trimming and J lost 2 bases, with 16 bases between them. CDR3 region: CASNNPDSPTDTQYF. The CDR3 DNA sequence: TGTGCCAGCAATAACCCAGACTCCCCCACAGATACGCAGTATTTT.

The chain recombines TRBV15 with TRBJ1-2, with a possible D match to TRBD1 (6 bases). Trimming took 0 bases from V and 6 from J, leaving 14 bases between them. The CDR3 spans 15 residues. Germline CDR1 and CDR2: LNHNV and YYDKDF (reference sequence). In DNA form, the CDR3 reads TGTGCCACCAGCAGAGAATACCAGGGGAGGAATGGCTACACCTTC. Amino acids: CATSREYQGRNGYTF.

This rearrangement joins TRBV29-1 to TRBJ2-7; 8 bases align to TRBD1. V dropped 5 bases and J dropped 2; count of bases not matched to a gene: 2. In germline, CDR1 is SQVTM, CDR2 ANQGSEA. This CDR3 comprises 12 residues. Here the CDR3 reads CSVRTGPYEQYF. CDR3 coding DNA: TGCAGCGTTCGGACAGGGCCCTACGAGCAGTACTTC.

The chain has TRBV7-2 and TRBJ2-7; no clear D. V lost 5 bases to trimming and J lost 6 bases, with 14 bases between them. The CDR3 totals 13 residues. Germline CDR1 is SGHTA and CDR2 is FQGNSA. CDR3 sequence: CASSIPGGAEQYF. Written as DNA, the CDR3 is TGTGCCAGCAGCATCCCCGGCGGCGCCGAGCAGTACTTC.

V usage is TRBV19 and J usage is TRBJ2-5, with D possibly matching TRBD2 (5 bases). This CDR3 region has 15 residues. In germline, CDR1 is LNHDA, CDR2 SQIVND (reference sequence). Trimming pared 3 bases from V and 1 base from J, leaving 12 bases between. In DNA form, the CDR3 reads TGTGCCAGTAGTATTAGCAGAGGGCGCCAAGAGACCCAGTACTTC. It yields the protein CASSISRGRQETQYF.

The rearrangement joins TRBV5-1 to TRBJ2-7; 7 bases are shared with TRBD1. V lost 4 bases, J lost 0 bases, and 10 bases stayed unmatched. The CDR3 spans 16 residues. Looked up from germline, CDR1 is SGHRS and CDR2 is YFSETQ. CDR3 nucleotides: TGCGCCAGCAGCCTCCCCTCGACAGGGATCTCCTACGAGCAGTACTTC. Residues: CASSLPSTGISYEQYF.

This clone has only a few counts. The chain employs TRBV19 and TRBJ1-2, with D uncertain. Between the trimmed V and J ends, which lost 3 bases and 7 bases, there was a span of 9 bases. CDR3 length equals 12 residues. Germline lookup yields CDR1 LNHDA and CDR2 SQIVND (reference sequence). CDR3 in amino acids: CASSMIKFGYTF. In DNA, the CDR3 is TGTGCCAGTAGTATGATCAAATTTGGCTACACCTTC.

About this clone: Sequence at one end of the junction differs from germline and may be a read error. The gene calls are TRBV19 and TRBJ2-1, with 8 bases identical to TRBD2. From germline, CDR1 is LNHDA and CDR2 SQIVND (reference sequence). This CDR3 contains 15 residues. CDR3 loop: CASTIYGLADNEQFF. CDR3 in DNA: TGTGCCAGTACTATATACGGACTAGCAGACAATGAGCAGTTCTTC.

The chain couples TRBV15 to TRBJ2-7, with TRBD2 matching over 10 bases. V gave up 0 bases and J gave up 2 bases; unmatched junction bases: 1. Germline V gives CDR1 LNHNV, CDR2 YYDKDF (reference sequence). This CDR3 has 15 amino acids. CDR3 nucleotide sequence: TGTGCCACCAGCAGAGATCTAGCGGGGGCCTACGAGCAGTACTTC. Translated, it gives CATSRDLAGAYEQYF.

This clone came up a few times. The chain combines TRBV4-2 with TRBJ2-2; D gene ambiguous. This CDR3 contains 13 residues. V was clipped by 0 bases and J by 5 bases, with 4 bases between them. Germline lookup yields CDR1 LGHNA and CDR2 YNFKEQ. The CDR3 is CASSQDETGELFF. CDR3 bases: TGTGCCAGCAGCCAAGACGAGACCGGGGAGCTGTTTTTT.